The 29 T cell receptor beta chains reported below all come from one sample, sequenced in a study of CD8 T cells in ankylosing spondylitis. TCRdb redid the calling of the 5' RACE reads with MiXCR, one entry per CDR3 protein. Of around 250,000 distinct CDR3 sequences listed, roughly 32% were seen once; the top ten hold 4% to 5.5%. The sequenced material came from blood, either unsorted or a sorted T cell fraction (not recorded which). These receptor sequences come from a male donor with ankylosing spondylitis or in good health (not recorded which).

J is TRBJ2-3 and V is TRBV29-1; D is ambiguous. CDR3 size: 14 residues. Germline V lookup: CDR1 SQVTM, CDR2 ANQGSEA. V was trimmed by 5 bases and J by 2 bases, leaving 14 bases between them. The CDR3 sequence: CSVKIQISTDTQYF. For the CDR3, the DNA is TGCAGCGTTAAAATCCAAATTTCCACAGATACGCAGTATTTT.

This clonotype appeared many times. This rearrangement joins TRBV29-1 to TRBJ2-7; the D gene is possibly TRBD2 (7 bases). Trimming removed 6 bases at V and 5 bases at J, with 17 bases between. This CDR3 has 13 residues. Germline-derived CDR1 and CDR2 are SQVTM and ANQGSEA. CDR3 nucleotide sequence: TGCAGCGTCCAAGGGGGGGGGATCCACGAGCAGTACTTC. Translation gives CSVQGGGIHEQYF.

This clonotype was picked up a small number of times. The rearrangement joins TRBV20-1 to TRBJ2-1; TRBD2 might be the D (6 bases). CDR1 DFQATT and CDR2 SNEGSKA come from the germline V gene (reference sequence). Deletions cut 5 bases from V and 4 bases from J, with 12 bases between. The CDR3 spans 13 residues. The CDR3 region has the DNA TGCAGTGCTGGGGGGACGGGGTACAATGAGCAGTTCTTC. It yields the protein CSAGGTGYNEQFF.

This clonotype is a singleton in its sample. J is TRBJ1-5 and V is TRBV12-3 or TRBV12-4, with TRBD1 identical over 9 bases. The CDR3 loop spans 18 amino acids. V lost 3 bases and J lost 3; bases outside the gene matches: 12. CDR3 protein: CASSLRMGTGGINQPQHF. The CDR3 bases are TGTGCCAGCAGTTTGAGAATGGGCACAGGGGGCATCAATCAGCCCCAGCATTTT.

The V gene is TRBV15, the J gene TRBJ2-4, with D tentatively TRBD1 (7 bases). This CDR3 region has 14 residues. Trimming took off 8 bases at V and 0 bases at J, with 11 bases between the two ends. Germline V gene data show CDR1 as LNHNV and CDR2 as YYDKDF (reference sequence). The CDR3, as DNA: TGTGCCACCGGGCAGGGGGGAGCCAAAAACATTCAGTACTTC. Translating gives CATGQGGAKNIQYF. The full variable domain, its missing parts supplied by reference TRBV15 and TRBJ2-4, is DAMVIQNPRYQVTQFGKPVTLSCSQTLNHNVMYWYQQKSSQAPKLLFHYYDKDFNNEADTPDNFQSRRPNTSFCFLDIRSPGLGDTAMYLCATGQGGAKNIQYFGAGTRLSVL.

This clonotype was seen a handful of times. The CDR3 DNA is TGCAGTGCTATTCAGGGGAGGGGGCAGTTCTTC. Encoded protein: CSAIQGRGQFF. V and J are TRBV20-1 and TRBJ2-1; tentative D call: TRBD2 (7 bases). The CDR3 is 11 residues long. The germline V and J ends were trimmed by 4 bases and 12 bases, with 13 bases remaining between them. Germline V CDR1 and CDR2: DFQATT, SNEGSKA (reference sequence).

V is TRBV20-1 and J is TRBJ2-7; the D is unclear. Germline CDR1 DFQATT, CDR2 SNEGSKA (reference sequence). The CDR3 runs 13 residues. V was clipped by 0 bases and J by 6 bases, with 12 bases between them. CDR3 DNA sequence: TGCAGTGCTAGAGAGATCACGGGCGTCGAGCAGTACTTC. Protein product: CSAREITGVEQYF.

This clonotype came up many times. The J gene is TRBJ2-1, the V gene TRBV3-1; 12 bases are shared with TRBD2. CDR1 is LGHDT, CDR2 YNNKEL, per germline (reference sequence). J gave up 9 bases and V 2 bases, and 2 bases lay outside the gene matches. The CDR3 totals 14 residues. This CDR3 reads CASSQLTSGGEQFF. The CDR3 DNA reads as TGTGCCAGCAGCCAACTGACTAGCGGGGGTGAGCAGTTCTTC.

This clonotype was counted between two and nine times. The CDR3 nucleotides are TGTGCCATCTCTTGGGGACCCGCGGGGAATACGCAGTATTTT. Amino acid sequence: CAISWGPAGNTQYF. V gene TRBV6-1 combines with J gene TRBJ2-3; possible D gene TRBD2, 6 bases. Between the trimmed V and J ends, which lost 10 bases and 7 bases, there was a span of 21 bases. The length of the CDR3 is 14 residues. The germline gives CDR1 MNHNS, CDR2 SASEGT.

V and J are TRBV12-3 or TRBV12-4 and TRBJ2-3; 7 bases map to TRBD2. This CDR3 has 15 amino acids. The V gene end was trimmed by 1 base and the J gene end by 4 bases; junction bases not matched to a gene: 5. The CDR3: CASSLGRGTPDTQYF. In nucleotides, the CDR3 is TGTGCCAGCAGTTTAGGGCGGGGGACCCCAGATACGCAGTATTTT.

The CDR3 DNA reads TGTGCCAGCAGTCAACTGGGAGGAGAGGAGTCACCCCTCCACTTT. Translating gives CASSQLGGEESPLHF. The chain employs TRBV2 and TRBJ1-6; no reliable D call. The CDR3 totals 15 residues. V lost 5 bases and J 10 bases, leaving 18 bases between the germline ends. Germline loops: CDR1 SNHLY, CDR2 FYNNEI.

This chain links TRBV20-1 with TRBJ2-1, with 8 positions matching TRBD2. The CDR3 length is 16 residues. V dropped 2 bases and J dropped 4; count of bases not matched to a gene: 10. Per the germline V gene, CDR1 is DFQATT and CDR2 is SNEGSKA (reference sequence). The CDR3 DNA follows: TGCAGTGCTAGACTATTAGGCGGGGGGTCATACAATGAGCAGTTCTTC. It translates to CSARLLGGGSYNEQFF.

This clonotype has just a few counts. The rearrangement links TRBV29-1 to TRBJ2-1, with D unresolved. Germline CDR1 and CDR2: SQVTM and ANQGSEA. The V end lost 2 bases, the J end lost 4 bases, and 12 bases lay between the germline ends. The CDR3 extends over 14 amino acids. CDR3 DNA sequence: TGCAGCGTTGAAAGGTCCGTTGCATACAATGAGCAGTTCTTC. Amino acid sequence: CSVERSVAYNEQFF.

CDR3 amino acids: CSARPRETEAFF. In DNA form, the CDR3 reads TGCAGTGCTAGACCGAGGGAGACTGAAGCTTTCTTT. The chain has TRBV20-1 and TRBJ1-1; unclear D gene. The CDR3 extends over 12 amino acids. The V gene lost 2 bases and the J gene lost 5 bases, with 9 bases spanning the gap. The germline V gene encodes CDR1 DFQATT and CDR2 SNEGSKA (reference sequence).

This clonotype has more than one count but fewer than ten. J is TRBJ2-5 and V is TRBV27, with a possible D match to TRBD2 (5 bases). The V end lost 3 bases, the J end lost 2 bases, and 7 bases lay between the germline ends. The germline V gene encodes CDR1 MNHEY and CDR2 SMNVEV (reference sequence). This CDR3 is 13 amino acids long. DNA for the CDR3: TGTGCCAGCAGTTTGAGGGCTCAAGAGACCCAGTACTTC. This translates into CASSLRAQETQYF.

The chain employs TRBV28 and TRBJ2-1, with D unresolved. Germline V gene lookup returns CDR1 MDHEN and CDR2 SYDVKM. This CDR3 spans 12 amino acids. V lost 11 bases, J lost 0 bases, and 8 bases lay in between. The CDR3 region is CAAVGSYNEQFF. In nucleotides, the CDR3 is TGTGCCGCCGTGGGCTCCTACAATGAGCAGTTCTTC.

CDR3 DNA: TGTGCCAGCAGCCCCGGACAGGGGGCTACCTATGGCTACACCTTC. Its translation: CASSPGQGATYGYTF. The chain has TRBV7-3 and TRBJ1-2, with TRBD1 matching 11 bases. The CDR3 runs to 15 residues. CDR1 and CDR2 (germline): SGHTA, FQGTGA. The ends lost 5 bases at V and 4 bases at J; junction bases unmatched: 6.

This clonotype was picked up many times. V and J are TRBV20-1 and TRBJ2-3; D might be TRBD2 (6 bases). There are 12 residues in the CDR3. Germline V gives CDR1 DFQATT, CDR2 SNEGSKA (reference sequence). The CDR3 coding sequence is TGCATCGGGGGACTCTCCGTGGATACGCAGTATTTT. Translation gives CIGGLSVDTQYF.

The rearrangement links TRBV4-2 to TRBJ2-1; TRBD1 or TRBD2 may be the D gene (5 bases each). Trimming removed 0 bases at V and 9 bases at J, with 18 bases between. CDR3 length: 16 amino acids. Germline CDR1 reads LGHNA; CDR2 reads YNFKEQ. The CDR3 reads CASSQEGDPLLSEQFF. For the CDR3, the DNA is TGTGCCAGCAGCCAAGAGGGGGACCCCCTTTTGAGTGAGCAGTTCTTC.

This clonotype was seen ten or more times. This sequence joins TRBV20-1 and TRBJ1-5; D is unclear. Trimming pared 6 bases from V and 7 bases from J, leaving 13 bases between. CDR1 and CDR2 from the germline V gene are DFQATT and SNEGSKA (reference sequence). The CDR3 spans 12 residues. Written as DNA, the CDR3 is TGCAGTGCCCCGGTGGGGAAGCAGCCCCAGCATTTT. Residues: CSAPVGKQPQHF.

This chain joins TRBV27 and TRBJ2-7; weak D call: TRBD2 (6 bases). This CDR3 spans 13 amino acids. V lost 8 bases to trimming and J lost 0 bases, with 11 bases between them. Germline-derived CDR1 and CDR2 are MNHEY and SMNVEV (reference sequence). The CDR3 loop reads CASGDSLSYEQYF. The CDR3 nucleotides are TGTGCCAGCGGGGACTCTCTCTCCTACGAGCAGTACTTC.

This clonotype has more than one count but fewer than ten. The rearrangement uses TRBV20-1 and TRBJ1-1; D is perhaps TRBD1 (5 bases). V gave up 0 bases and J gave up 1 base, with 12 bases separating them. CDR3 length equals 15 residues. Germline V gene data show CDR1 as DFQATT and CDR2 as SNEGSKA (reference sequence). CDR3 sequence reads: CSARDPRQPNTEAFF. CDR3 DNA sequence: TGCAGTGCTAGAGATCCCAGACAGCCGAACACTGAAGCTTTCTTT.

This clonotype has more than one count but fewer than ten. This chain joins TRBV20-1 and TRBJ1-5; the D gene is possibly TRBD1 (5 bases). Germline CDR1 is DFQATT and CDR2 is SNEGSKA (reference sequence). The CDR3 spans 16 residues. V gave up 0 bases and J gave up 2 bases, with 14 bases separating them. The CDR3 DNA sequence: TGCAGTGCTAGAGATCCCCGTGTGGGGGGCAATCAGCCCCAGCATTTT. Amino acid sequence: CSARDPRVGGNQPQHF.

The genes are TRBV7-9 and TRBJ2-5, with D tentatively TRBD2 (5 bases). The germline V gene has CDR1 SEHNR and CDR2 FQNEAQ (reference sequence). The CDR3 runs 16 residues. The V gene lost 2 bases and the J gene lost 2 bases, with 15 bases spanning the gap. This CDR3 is CASSLSLQDLQETQYF. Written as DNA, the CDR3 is TGTGCCAGCAGCTTATCCCTTCAGGACTTACAAGAGACCCAGTACTTC.

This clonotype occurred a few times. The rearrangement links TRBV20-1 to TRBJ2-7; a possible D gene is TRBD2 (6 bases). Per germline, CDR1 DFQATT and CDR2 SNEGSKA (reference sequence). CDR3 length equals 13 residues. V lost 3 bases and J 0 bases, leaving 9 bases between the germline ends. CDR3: CSASRDFSYEQYF. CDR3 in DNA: TGCAGTGCTAGCAGGGACTTCTCCTACGAGCAGTACTTC.

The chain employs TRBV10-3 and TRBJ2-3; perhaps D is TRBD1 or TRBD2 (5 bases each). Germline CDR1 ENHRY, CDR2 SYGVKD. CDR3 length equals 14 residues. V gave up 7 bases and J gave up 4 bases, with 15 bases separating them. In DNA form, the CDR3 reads TGTGCCATCAACGAGGGGCCTCAATCAGATACGCAGTATTTT. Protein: CAINEGPQSDTQYF.

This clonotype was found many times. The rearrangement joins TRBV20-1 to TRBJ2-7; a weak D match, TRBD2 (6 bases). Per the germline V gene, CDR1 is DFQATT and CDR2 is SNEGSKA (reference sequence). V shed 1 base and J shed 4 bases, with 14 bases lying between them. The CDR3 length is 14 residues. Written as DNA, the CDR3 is TGCAGTGCTAGAGGGGGCGGGGAGAATTACGAGCAGTACTTC. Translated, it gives CSARGGGENYEQYF.

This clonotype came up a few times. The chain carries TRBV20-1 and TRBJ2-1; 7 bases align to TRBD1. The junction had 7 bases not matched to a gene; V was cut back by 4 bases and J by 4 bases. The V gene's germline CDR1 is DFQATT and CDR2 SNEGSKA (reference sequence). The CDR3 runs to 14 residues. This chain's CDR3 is CSANRGASYNEQFF. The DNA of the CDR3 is TGCAGTGCTAACAGGGGCGCTTCTTACAATGAGCAGTTCTTC.

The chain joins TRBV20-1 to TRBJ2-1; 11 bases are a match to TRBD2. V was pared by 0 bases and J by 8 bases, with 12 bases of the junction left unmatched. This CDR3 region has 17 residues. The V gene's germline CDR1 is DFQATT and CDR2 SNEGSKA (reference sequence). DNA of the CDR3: TGCAGTGCTAGAGATTGGGATAGCGGGGGGGCCATATATGAGCAGTTCTTC. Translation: CSARDWDSGGAIYEQFF.